This T cell receptor beta chain was identified in a study of vaccination and CD4 T cells after COVID-19. Looking at the study overall: Overlapping spike peptides of SARS-CoV-2, HCoV-NL63, HCoV-OC43 and HCoV-229E stimulated the cells.

The Oncomine TCR Beta short-read assay was applied to DNA of cultured CD4+ T cells. TCRdb ran MiXCR on the PCR reads and lists one entry per CDR3 protein. The sample records fewer than 15,000 distinct CDR3 sequences, around 45% being singletons. Trimming removed 5 bases from V and 4 bases from J, with 11 bases in between. CDR1 is KGHDR, CDR2 SFDVKD, per germline. This CDR3 region has 14 residues. Turning to this clonotype: The antigen remains unidentified.

Treatment in this sample: approximately 10-day PBMC culture with coronavirus spike peptide pools or control peptides (ViraFEST assay). Expanded clonotypes were found by TCR sequencing after peptide-pool stimulation (ViraFEST). The TCR was taken from a human donor who had recovered from COVID-19. The sequenced sample was CD4+ T cells from blood, cultured in vitro. The rearrangement uses TRBV24-1 and TRBJ1-5; D ambiguous. The CDR3, as DNA: TGTGCCACCAGTGGGCACGGGAGTAATCAGCCCCAGCATTTT. Protein: CATSGHGSNQPQHF.